The 3 T cell receptor beta chains listed next were all sequenced from one sample in a study of blood T cell repertoires in COVID-19. Assay: immunoSEQ multiplex PCR; the TCRdb copy retains only in-frame clones and omits some. In the table there are 300,000 to 450,000 clones, more than 85% of which are singletons. The sequenced material came from peripheral blood. All receptors come from a human donor in a cohort sampled during active COVID-19.

V and J are TRBV30 and TRBJ2-3; D is possibly TRBD1 (7 bases). Germline assignment: CDR1 GTSNPN and CDR2 SVGIG (reference sequence). V was trimmed by 3 bases and J by 1 base, leaving 17 bases between them. This CDR3 comprises 16 residues. Here the CDR3 reads CAWSVRAGGRTDTQYF. The CDR3 DNA sequence: TGTGCCTGGAGCGTAAGGGCAGGGGGGCGCACAGATACGCAGTATTTT. The variable domain in full, with the rest retrieved from reference TRBV30 and TRBJ2-3, is SQTIHQWPATLVQPVGSPLSLECTVEGTSNPNLYWYRQAAGRGLQLLFYSVGIGQISSEVPQNLSASRPQDRQFILSSKKLLLSDSGFYLCAWSVRAGGRTDTQYFGPGTRLTVL.

The chain couples TRBV29-1 to TRBJ2-7, with 11 bases matching TRBD2. With V trimmed by 6 bases and J by 1 base, 5 bases remained unmatched. The CDR3 length is 14 residues. Per the germline V gene, CDR1 is SQVTM and CDR2 is ANQGSEA. The CDR3 bases are TGCAGCGTGCTGAGGACTAGCGGGTCCTACGAGCAGTACTTC. It encodes CSVLRTSGSYEQYF.

The chain joins TRBV5-1 to TRBJ1-2, with D possibly matching TRBD1 (6 bases). V lost 6 bases, J lost 2 bases, and 20 bases lay in between. Germline V gene lookup returns CDR1 SGHRS and CDR2 YFSETQ. This CDR3 has 16 residues. The CDR3 sequence is CASTEGKGGENYGYTF. Written as DNA, the CDR3 is TGCGCCAGCACCGAAGGTAAAGGGGGTGAAAACTATGGCTACACCTTC.